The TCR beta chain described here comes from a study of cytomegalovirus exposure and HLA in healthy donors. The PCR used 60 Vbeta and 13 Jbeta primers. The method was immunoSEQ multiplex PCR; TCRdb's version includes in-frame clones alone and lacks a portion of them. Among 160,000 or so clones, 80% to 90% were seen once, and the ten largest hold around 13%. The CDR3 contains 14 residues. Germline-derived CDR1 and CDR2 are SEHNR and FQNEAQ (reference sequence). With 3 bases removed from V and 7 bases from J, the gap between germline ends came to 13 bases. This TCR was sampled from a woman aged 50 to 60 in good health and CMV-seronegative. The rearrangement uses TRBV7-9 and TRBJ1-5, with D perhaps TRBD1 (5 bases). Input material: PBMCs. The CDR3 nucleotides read TGTGCCAGCAGCTTGATCCGGGGGGGACAGCCCCAGCATTTT. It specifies CASSLIRGGQPQHF.